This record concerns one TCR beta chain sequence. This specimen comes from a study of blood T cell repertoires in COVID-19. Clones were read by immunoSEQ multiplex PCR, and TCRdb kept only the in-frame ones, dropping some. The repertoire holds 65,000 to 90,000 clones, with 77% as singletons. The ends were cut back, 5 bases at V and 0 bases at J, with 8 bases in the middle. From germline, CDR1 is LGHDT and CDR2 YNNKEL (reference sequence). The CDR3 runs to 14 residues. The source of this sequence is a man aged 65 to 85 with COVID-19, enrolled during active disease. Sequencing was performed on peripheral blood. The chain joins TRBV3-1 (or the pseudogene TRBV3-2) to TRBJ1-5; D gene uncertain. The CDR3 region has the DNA TGTGCCAGCAGCTCGCGGGATAGCAATCAGCCCCAGCATTTT. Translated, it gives CASSSRDSNQPQHF.